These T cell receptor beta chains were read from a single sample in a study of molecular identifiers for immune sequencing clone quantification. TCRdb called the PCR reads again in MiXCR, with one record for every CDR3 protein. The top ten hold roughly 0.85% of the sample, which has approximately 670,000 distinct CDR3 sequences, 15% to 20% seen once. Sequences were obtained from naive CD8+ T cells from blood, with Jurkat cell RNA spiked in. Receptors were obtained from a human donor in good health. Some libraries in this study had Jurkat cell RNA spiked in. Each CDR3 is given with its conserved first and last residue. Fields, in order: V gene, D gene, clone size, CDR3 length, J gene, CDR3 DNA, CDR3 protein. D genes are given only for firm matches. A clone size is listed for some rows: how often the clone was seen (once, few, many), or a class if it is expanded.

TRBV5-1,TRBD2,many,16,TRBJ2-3,TGCGCCAGCAGCGAAACTAGCGGGGCTTCCACAGATACGCAGTATTTT,CASSETSGASTDTQYF
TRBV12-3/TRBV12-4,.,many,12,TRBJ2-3,TGTGCCAGCAGTGATGGAACAGATACGCAGTATTTT,CASSDGTDTQYF
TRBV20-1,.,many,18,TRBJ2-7,TGCAGTGCTAGAGGACAGGTGGAGGTACAGCTGAGCTCCTACGAGCAGTACTTC,CSARGQVEVQLSSYEQYF
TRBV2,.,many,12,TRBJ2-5,TGTGCCAGCAGTGACAGGGATGTGACCCAGTACTTC,CASSDRDVTQYF
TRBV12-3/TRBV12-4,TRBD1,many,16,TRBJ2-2,TGTGCCAGCAGGACACCGGGACAGGGGGCGGTTGGGGAGCTGTTTTTT,CASRTPGQGAVGELFF
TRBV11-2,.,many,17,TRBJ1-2,TGTGCCAGCAGCTTAGGGGATTTAAACCCCGAGCCCTATGGCTACACCTTC,CASSLGDLNPEPYGYTF
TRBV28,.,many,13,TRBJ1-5,TGTGCCAGCAGTTCCAGGGGTTTTCAGCCCCAGCATTTT,CASSSRGFQPQHF
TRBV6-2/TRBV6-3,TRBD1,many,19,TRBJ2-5,TGTGCCAGCAGTTACTCCGGAATTAGGACAGGCCCGGGCCAAGAGACCCAGTACTTC,CASSYSGIRTGPGQETQYF
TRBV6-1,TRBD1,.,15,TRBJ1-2,TGTGCCAGCAGTGAGGTCGACAGGGTCAACTATGGCTACACCTTC,CASSEVDRVNYGYTF
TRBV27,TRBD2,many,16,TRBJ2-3,TGTGCCAGCAGTAAACTACTAGCGGAGAGCACAGATACGCAGTATTTT,CASSKLLAESTDTQYF
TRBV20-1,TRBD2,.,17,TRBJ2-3,TGCAGTGCTAGGATCCCGGGAGGGCCTAATTTAGCAGATACGCAGTATTTT,CSARIPGGPNLADTQYF
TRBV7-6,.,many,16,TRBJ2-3,TGTGCCAGCAGCTTACGAGCGGCCCCAAGCACAGATACGCAGTATTTT,CASSLRAAPSTDTQYF
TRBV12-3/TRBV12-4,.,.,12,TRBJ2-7,TGTGCCAGCAGTCATGGACGGTACGAGCAGTACTTC,CASSHGRYEQYF
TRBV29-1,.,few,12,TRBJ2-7,TGCAGCGTTGAAGGGACAGACTACGAGCAGTACTTC,CSVEGTDYEQYF
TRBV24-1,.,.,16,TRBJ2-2,TGTGCCACCAGTGACCCCGGACGGACGAACACCGGGGAGCTGTTTTTT,CATSDPGRTNTGELFF
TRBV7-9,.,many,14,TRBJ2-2,TGTGCCAGCAGCCGGACACAGAACACCGGGGAGCTGTTTTTT,CASSRTQNTGELFF
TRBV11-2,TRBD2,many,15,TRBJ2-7,TGTGCCAGCAGCTCCAGCGGGGGGCCGCGATACGAGCAGTACTTC,CASSSSGGPRYEQYF
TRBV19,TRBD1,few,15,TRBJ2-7,TGTGCCAGTAGTATAGACCAGGGACAGAGCTACGAGCAGTACTTC,CASSIDQGQSYEQYF
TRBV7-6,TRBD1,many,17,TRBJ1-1,TGTGCCAGCAGCTTCCTAAGTGGGGGACAGGGGATCACTGAAGCTTTCTTT,CASSFLSGGQGITEAFF
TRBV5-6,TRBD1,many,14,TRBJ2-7,TGTGCCAGCAGCTACCCGGGACAGAACTACGAGCAGTACTTC,CASSYPGQNYEQYF
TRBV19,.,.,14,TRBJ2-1,TGTGCCAGTAGTATAGACACGGGGCACAATGAGCGGTTCTTC,CASSIDTGHNERFF
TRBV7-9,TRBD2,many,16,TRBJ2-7,TGTGCCAGCAGCACATACGGACTAGCGGGGTCCTACGAGCAGTACTTC,CASSTYGLAGSYEQYF
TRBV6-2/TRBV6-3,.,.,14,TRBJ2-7,TGTGCCAGCAGTTACTCGAAGGCCTCCTACGAGCAGTACTTC,CASSYSKASYEQYF
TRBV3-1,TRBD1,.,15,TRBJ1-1,TGTGCCAGCAGCCAAGAAGGGACAGGGGTAAGTGAAGCTTTCTTT,CASSQEGTGVSEAFF
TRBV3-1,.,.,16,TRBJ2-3,TGTGCCAGCAGCCAAGGTAGCCCGGGGTTCACAAATACGCAGTATTTT,CASSQGSPGFTNTQYF
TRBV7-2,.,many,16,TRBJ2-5,TGTGCCAGCAGCTTAGCTACCGGGACACCCCAAGAGACCCAGTACTTC,CASSLATGTPQETQYF
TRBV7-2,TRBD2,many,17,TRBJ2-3,TGTGCCAGCAGCAGAAGACTAGCGGGGGGGCCGCTAGATACGCAGTATTTT,CASSRRLAGGPLDTQYF
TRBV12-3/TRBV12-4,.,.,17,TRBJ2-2,TGTGCCAGCAGTACGGGCAGGGGAGGGCCGTACACCGGGGAGCTGTTTTTT,CASSTGRGGPYTGELFF
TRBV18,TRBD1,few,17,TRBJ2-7,TGTGCCAGCTCAAAGGGGACAGGGGTCTCATCCCTCTACGAGCAGTACTTC,CASSKGTGVSSLYEQYF
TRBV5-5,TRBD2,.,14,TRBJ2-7,TGTGCCAGCAGCCGGACTAGCGGGGGATCCGAGCAGTACTTC,CASSRTSGGSEQYF
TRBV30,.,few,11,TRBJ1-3,TGTGCCTGGAGTGTACGTGACACCATATATTTT,CAWSVRDTIYF
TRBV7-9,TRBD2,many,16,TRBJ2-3,TGTGCCAGCAGCCCAGGAGCGGGAGGCACCACAGATACGCAGTATTTT,CASSPGAGGTTDTQYF
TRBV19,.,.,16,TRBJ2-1,TGTGCCAGTAGTATAGCGGTCAGTTTTCCCTCCAATGAGCAGTTCTTC,CASSIAVSFPSNEQFF
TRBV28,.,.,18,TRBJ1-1,TGTGCCAGCAGTTTCCGGGAACAGGGTGTAAAGGGGGACACTGAAGCTTTCTTT,CASSFREQGVKGDTEAFF
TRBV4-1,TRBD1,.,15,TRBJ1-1,TGCGCCAGCAGCCGACAAACAGGGGTAGACACTGAAGCTTTCTTT,CASSRQTGVDTEAFF
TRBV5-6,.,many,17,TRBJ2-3,TGTGCCAGCAGCCTTGAAGGAGGGTTCCCTAACCCAGATACGCAGTATTTT,CASSLEGGFPNPDTQYF
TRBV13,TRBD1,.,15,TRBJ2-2,TGTGCCAGCGGCCCACAGGGGTGGAACACCGGGGAGCTGTTTTTT,CASGPQGWNTGELFF
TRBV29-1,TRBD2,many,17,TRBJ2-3,TGCAGCGTTGAATCTAGCGGGAGGACCCCACGGGCAGATACGCAGTATTTT,CSVESSGRTPRADTQYF